These 9 T cell receptor beta chains came from one sample sequenced in a study of CD8+ T cells in alopecia areata. Isolated RNA was reverse transcribed into cDNA used as the sequencing template. TCRdb keeps only in-frame clones here, not all; method: immunoSEQ multiplex PCR. The repertoire consists of about 150,000 clones, with less than 70% occurring once and the leading ten covering 15%. This sample's treatment: oral pan-JAK inhibitor, 5-10 mg twice daily. Sequenced here: CD8+ T cells sorted from blood, sampled at week 4, from a patient treated with tofacitinib. The receptors here all came from a human donor with alopecia areata.

V usage is TRBV11-2 and J usage is TRBJ2-7, with D possibly being TRBD1 (6 bases). Germline CDR1 SGHAT, CDR2 FQNNGV. The CDR3 has 12 amino acids. V was cut by 6 bases and J by 10 bases, with 16 bases left in between. Written as DNA, the CDR3 is TGTGCCAGCAGGGCCCGTAGGGACATACAGTACTTC. Translation gives CASRARRDIQYF.

DNA of the CDR3: TGCGCCAGCAATCAAGGTGGGACAGGGGATAACTATGGCTACACCTTC. Protein product: CASNQGGTGDNYGYTF. V gene TRBV5-1 combines with J gene TRBJ1-2; 10 bases line up with TRBD1. CDR3 length: 16 amino acids. The trim removed 6 bases at V and 1 base at J, leaving 9 bases unmatched. Germline V gene sequence: CDR1 SGHRS, CDR2 YFSETQ.

In this sample, this clone turned up a few times. This chain connects TRBV11-2 to TRBJ2-2; no clear D. V was clipped by 1 base and J by 7 bases, with 7 bases between them. Per germline, CDR1 SGHAT and CDR2 FQNNGV. This CDR3 spans 13 amino acids. The CDR3 here is CASSLVVIGELFF. CDR3 DNA sequence: TGTGCCAGCAGCTTAGTCGTCATCGGGGAGCTGTTTTTT.

The rearrangement joins TRBV29-1 to TRBJ1-2; TRBD1 matches at 9 bases. Germline V gives CDR1 SQVTM, CDR2 ANQGSEA. The CDR3 spans 13 residues. V shed 4 bases and J 8 bases; nucleotides not matched to a gene: 8. The CDR3 DNA is TGCAGCGTTGGAGCACAGGGGGCTGAGGGCTACACCTTC. Translating it yields CSVGAQGAEGYTF.

This clone was picked up a small number of times. The genes are TRBV29-1 and TRBJ2-2; D ambiguous. From germline, CDR1 is SQVTM and CDR2 ANQGSEA. Trimming removed 6 bases at V and 2 bases at J, with 13 bases between. The CDR3 length is 14 residues. The CDR3 protein is CSVENPLNTGELFF. The CDR3 DNA follows: TGCAGCGTAGAGAACCCACTCAACACCGGGGAGCTGTTTTTT.

This clone has a handful of counts. The V call is TRBV29-1, the J call TRBJ1-5, with D tentatively TRBD1 (6 bases). This CDR3 contains 13 residues. Per the germline V gene, CDR1 is SQVTM and CDR2 is ANQGSEA. With 6 bases removed from V and 5 bases from J, the gap between germline ends came to 14 bases. The CDR3 protein is CSVVQGGDQPQHF. In DNA form, the CDR3 reads TGCAGCGTCGTACAGGGTGGGGATCAGCCCCAGCATTTT.

J is TRBJ2-7 and V is TRBV10-3; maybe TRBD2 (5 bases). Trimming removed 2 bases from V and 5 bases from J, with 19 bases in between. This CDR3 has 16 residues. Germline lookup yields CDR1 ENHRY and CDR2 SYGVKD. The CDR3 DNA reads TGTGCCATCAGTGAGGGGGTGAGGGAACCCTTTGACGAGCAGTACTTC. Amino acids: CAISEGVREPFDEQYF.

This chain connects TRBV30 to TRBJ2-2; the match to TRBD2 covers 8 bases. The ends lost 2 bases at V and 6 bases at J; junction bases unmatched: 2. CDR1 is GTSNPN, CDR2 SVGIG, per germline (reference sequence). CDR3 length: 13 amino acids. In nucleotides, the CDR3 is TGTGCCTGGAGTTACGGGGGGGCCGGGGAGCTGTTTTTT. Encoded protein: CAWSYGGAGELFF. Combining the CDR3 with reference TRBV30 and TRBJ2-2 gives the whole variable domain SQTIHQWPATLVQPVGSPLSLECTVEGTSNPNLYWYRQAAGRGLQLLFYSVGIGQISSEVPQNLSASRPQDRQFILSSKKLLLSDSGFYLCAWSYGGAGELFFGEGSRLTVL.

V and J are TRBV6-5 and TRBJ2-7, with 8 positions matching TRBD1. This CDR3 has 15 residues. From germline, CDR1 is MNHEY and CDR2 SVGAGI. V lost 6 bases and J lost 0; bases outside the gene matches: 7. The CDR3 loop is CASRPGQASSYEQYF. DNA for the CDR3: TGTGCCAGCAGGCCGGGACAGGCAAGCTCCTACGAGCAGTACTTC.